This TCR beta chain was identified in a study of blood T cells in healthy people across ages. Trimming removed 3 bases from V and 4 bases from J, with 7 bases in between. CDR3 size: 13 residues. Germline assignment: CDR1 LGHDT and CDR2 YNNKEL (reference sequence). Combining a sample-barcoded 5' primer with a J-beta primer mix, a second PCR ran for 7 to 11 cycles. One entry per CDR3 protein results from TCRdb running MiXCR on the 5' RACE reads. The repertoire holds about 1.8 million distinct CDR3 sequences, with around half as singletons. Healthy Caucasian individuals from Russia aged about 6 to 100 served as donors.

This chain links TRBV3-1 with TRBJ1-5, with D unresolved. The sample was blood. The source is a woman between 40 and 55 years old in good health. Here the CDR3 DNA reads TGTGCCAGCAGCCAGCGGGGTAATCAGCCCCAGCATTTT. Protein: CASSQRGNQPQHF. Full variable domain (outside the CDR3, taken from reference TRBV3-1 and TRBJ1-5): DTAVSQTPKYLVTQMGNDKSIKCEQNLGHDTMYWYKQDSKKFLKIMFSYNNKELIINETVPNRFSPKSPDKAHLNLHINSLELGDSAVYFCASSQRGNQPQHFGDGTRLSIL.